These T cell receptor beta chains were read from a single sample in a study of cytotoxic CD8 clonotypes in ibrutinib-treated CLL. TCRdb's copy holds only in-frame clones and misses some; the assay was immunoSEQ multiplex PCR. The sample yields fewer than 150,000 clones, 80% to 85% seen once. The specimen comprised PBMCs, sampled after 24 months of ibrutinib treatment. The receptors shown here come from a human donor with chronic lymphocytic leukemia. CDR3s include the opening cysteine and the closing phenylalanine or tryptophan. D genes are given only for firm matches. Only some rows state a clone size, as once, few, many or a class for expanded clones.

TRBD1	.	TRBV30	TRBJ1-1	TGTGCCTGGACCCCGCCGGGACAGTGGGGCACTGAAGCTTTCTTT	CAWTPPGQWGTEAFF
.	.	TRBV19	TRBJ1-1	TGTGCCAGTAGCACAGGGTTCCCCCAGTCGGCTTTCTTT	CASSTGFPQSAFF
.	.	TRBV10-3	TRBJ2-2	TGTGCCATCAGACCGGGGACGGGGGCAGGCACCGGGGAGCTGTTTTTT	CAIRPGTGAGTGELFF
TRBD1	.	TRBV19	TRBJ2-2	TGTGCCAGTACCCGGGGACAGCGACAGACCGGGGAGCTGTTTTTT	CASTRGQRQTGELFF
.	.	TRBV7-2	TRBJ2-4	TGTGCCAGCAGCTTAAGGGGGGCCAAAAACATTCAGTACTTC	CASSLRGAKNIQYF
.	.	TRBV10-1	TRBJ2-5	TGCGCCAGCATTACAGGGTTGCAGACCCAGTACTTC	CASITGLQTQYF
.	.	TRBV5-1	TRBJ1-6	TGCGCCAGCAGCCTGATGGGGGGCCAAAATAATTCACCCCTCCACTTT	CASSLMGGQNNSPLHF
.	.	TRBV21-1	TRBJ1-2	TGTGCCAGCAGCACCATAAAGGGACAGTCAAACTATGGCTACACCTTC	CASSTIKGQSNYGYTF
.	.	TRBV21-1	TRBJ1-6	TGTGCCAGCAGCGCTCGAAGCAGGACAGATGCAAGAGCCAATTCACCCCTCCACTTT	CASSARSRTDARANSPLHF
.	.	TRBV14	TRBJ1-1	TGTGCCAGCAGCCAAGCTCAGCGGGCTTTCTTT	CASSQAQRAFF
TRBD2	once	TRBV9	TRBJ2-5	TGTGCCAGCAGCGTTGGACTGCGGGGGTGGGAGACCCAGTACTTC	CASSVGLRGWETQYF
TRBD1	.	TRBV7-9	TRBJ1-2	TGTGCCAGCAGCTTAGCCGGGACAGGGAGAGCCTATGGCTACACCTTC	CASSLAGTGRAYGYTF
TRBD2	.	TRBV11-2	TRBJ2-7	TGTGCCAGCAGCTCCGTAGCGGGGGGGAGCTCCTACGAGCAGTACTTC	CASSSVAGGSSYEQYF
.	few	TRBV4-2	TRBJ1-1	TGTGCCAGCAGCCAAGGAGCCAGGGACACTGAAGCTTTCTTT	CASSQGARDTEAFF
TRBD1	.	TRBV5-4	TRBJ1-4	TGTGCCAGCAGCTCGCCGGGACAGGGGAATGAAAAACTGTTTTTT	CASSSPGQGNEKLFF
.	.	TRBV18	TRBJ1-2	TGTGCCAGCTCACCACGCCAGGAAGACGGCTACACCTTC	CASSPRQEDGYTF
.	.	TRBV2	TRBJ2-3	TGTGCCAGCAGTGATAGGTACCCTGTTGATACGCAGTATTTT	CASSDRYPVDTQYF
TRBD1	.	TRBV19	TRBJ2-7	TGTGCCAGTAGCCAGCGAACGGGGAGGCAGGGGGCTTACGAGCAGTACTTC	CASSQRTGRQGAYEQYF
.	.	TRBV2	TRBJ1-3	TGTGCCAGCAGTGAAGACAGTGCGGACACCATATATTTT	CASSEDSADTIYF
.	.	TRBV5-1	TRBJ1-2	TGCGCCAGCAGCTTGGCCCAGGCTCCAAGGATGACTAACTATGGCTACACCTTC	CASSLAQAPRMTNYGYTF
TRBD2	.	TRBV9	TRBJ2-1	TGTGCCAGCAGCGTAGTAGCGGGGGGAAACAATGAGCAGTTCTTC	CASSVVAGGNNEQFF
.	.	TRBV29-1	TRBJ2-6	TGCAGCGTTCTCGGGGCGGGGAACTCTGGGGCCAACGTCCTGACTTTC	CSVLGAGNSGANVLTF
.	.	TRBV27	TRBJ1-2	TGTGCCAGCAGTAGGGGACGGGAGGACGGCTACACCTTC	CASSRGREDGYTF
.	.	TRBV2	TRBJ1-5	TGTGCCAGCAGTGAGCAGACGGGGCAGCCCCAGCATTTT	CASSEQTGQPQHF
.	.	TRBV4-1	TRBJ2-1	TGCGCCAGCAGCCAAGAGAACGACGGCGGGGTGTACAATGAGCAGTTCTTC	CASSQENDGGVYNEQFF
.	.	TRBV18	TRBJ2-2	TGTGCCAGCTCATCATCACGGAAGGGGGTCGCCGGGGAGCTGTTTTTT	CASSSSRKGVAGELFF
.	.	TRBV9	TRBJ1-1	TGTGCCAGCAGCGAACAGGGCTTGGACACTGAAGCTTTCTTT	CASSEQGLDTEAFF
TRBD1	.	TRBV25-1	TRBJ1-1	TGTGCCAGCAGTGAACAGGGGGAAATCACTGAAGCTTTCTTT	CASSEQGEITEAFF
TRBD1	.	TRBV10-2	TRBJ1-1	TGCGCCAGCAGGGACGGGACAGGGTTTACAAACACTGAAGCTTTCTTT	CASRDGTGFTNTEAFF
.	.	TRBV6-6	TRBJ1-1	TGTGCCACCGTGAGGGAGGGTACTGAAGCTTTCTTT	CATVREGTEAFF
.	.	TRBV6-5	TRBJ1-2	TGTGCCAGCAGTTACAGGGAAGATGGCTACACCTTC	CASSYREDGYTF
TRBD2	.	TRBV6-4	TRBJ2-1	TGTGCCAGCAGTGACAAGACTAGCGGGGGGCCTCCGAGCTCCTACAATGAGCAGTTCTTC	CASSDKTSGGPPSSYNEQFF
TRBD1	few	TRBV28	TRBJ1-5	TGTGCCAGCAGTCAGGCCGCCGGGACAGTTCGACAGCCCCAGCATTTT	CASSQAAGTVRQPQHF
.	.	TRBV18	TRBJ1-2	TGTGCCAGCTCACCATTTGTGCAGGGAAGCAACTATGGCTACACCTTC	CASSPFVQGSNYGYTF
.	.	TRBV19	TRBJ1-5	TGTGCCAGTAGTACCCAGGGTACCGGGCCCCAGCATTTT	CASSTQGTGPQHF